A single T cell receptor beta chain is shown here with its context. Its antigen is still unknown. MiXCR, run by TCRdb on the RT-PCR reads, gives a single entry per CDR3 protein. The data contain some 500,000 distinct CDR3 sequences, around 25% of them seen just once; the ten biggest clones take up less than 2.5%. This entry belongs to a study of response to subunit inactivated influenza vaccine. General study results and limits: The study's authors posited that every seasonal influenza vaccination enlists few new T cells.

Trimming left V 6 bases short and J 3 bases short, with 15 bases between. CDR3 length: 15 amino acids. The gene calls are TRBV12-3 or TRBV12-4 and TRBJ1-5, with D possibly TRBD1 on 5 matching bases. This receptor was identified in a man in his fifties or sixties who received an inactivated influenza vaccine. The starting material was CD4+ T cells sorted from PBMCs, obtained around 5 days after vaccination. The CDR3 is CASSPSGGVNQPQHF. CDR3 in DNA: TGTGCCAGCAGCCCCTCGGGGGGGGTCAATCAGCCCCAGCATTTT.